This record concerns one T cell receptor (beta chain) sequence. The CDR3 is 15 amino acids. This sample was taken from a study of blood T cell repertoires in COVID-19. Across the study: Spain, Italy and the United States supplied samples that represented acute and convalescent COVID-19. Sources were T cells, B-cell-depleted T cells, or PBMCs; the material itself was cDNA or gDNA.

As processed by the authors: Estimates of nucleated cell counts were drawn from the amplification of reference gene primers. Generated by immunoSEQ multiplex PCR, the TCRdb table keeps only in-frame clones and is missing some. V, J and clone size are those of that table, while D and trimming were read from the DNA. The sample yields fewer than 200,000 clones, 70% to 90% seen once. This receptor was taken from a man in his 60s with active or convalescent COVID-19. This sequence joins TRBV7-5 and TRBJ1-2; the table names TRBD1, a call not compared with the DNA. TRBV7-5 is designated a pseudogene. The sequenced sample consisted of peripheral blood. The CDR3 DNA sequence: TGTGCCAGAAGCTTAGACAGGGTTTTCTTCTATGGCTACACCTTC. Its translation is CARSLDRVFFYGYTF.